This passage covers 10 T cell receptor beta chains from one sample sequenced in a study of blood T cells in healthy people across ages. It was with a sample-barcoded 5' primer and a J-beta primer mix that a second PCR of roughly 6 to 12 cycles was run. TCRdb ran MiXCR on the 5' RACE reads and lists one entry per CDR3 protein. This table holds approximately 1,000,000 distinct CDR3 sequences, around 43% found once. The specimen was blood. The source is a woman aged 60-75 years in good health.

This clonotype was seen a few times. This sequence joins TRBV6-2 or TRBV6-3 and TRBJ2-5; 11 bases line up with TRBD2. V trimming: 7 bases; J trimming: 3 bases; junction bases outside the gene matches: 7. CDR1 is MNHEY and CDR2 is SVGEGT in the germline V gene. The CDR3 runs to 15 residues. Here the CDR3 DNA reads TGTGCCAGCAAACGACTAGCGGGGACTGAAGAGACCCAGTACTTC. Translated, it gives CASKRLAGTEETQYF.

This clonotype was found a few times. The chain links TRBV28 to TRBJ2-1; unclear D gene. V lost 2 bases, J lost 2 bases, and 16 bases lay in between. Germline V gene sequence: CDR1 MDHEN, CDR2 SYDVKM. This CDR3 has 17 residues. The CDR3 nucleotides read TGTGCCAGCAGTTTAATTAAGTTTGGGGTTACCTACAATGAGCAGTTCTTC. Its protein is CASSLIKFGVTYNEQFF.

The gene calls are TRBV6-2 or TRBV6-3 and TRBJ2-7, with 7 nucleotides matching TRBD1. The CDR3 is 14 residues long. The V and J ends lost 6 bases and 2 bases, in that order; junction bases with no gene match: 7. From germline, CDR1 is MNHEY and CDR2 SVGEGT. The CDR3 DNA is TGTGCCAGCAGGCGGACAGGTCAGACCTACGAGCAGTACTTC. Its protein is CASRRTGQTYEQYF.

This chain joins TRBV20-1 and TRBJ2-7; D ambiguous. The V end lost 4 bases, the J end lost 2 bases, and 9 bases lay between the germline ends. The CDR3 is made up of 12 amino acids. Looked up from germline, CDR1 is DFQATT and CDR2 is SNEGSKA (reference sequence). CDR3 nucleotide sequence: TGCAGTGCTACTCTGCGGACCTACGAGCAGTACTTC. This sequence encodes CSATLRTYEQYF.

This clonotype was counted a few times. The V and J genes are TRBV3-1 and TRBJ2-5; no clear D. V was shortened by 0 bases and J by 5 bases, with 7 bases between the two germline ends. The V gene's germline CDR1 is LGHDT and CDR2 YNNKEL (reference sequence). This CDR3 is 13 amino acids long. CDR3 in DNA: TGTGCCAGCAGCCAAGATCATCGGGAGACCCAGTACTTC. Translating it yields CASSQDHRETQYF.

This clonotype was counted only a few times. The chain is built from TRBV6-1 and TRBJ1-2; TRBD1 agrees at 10 bases. Germline V lookup: CDR1 MNHNS, CDR2 SASEGT. The V and J ends lost 6 bases and 5 bases, in that order; junction bases with no gene match: 27. The CDR3 length is 21 residues. CDR3 coding DNA: TGTGCCAGCAGCTCCTACCGGGGGGACAGGGGAGGCCCACTTAAGGAGTATGGCTACACCTTC. This sequence encodes CASSSYRGDRGGPLKEYGYTF.

This clonotype was counted only a few times. This chain connects TRBV5-1 to TRBJ2-1; 13 bases agree with TRBD2. The CDR3 consists of 16 residues. After removal of 4 bases from V and 4 bases from J, the junction contained 5 bases not matched to a gene. CDR1 is SGHRS and CDR2 is YFSETQ in the germline V gene. The CDR3 sequence is CASSIGTSGIYNEQFF. CDR3 coding DNA: TGCGCCAGCAGCATCGGGACTAGCGGGATATACAATGAGCAGTTCTTC.

This clonotype appeared a few times. The rearrangement joins TRBV5-1 to TRBJ2-7; 10 bases align to TRBD2. Unmatched junction bases numbered 9, after V lost 4 bases and J lost 2 bases. This CDR3 is built from 16 residues. Per germline, CDR1 SGHRS and CDR2 YFSETQ. The CDR3 DNA reads as TGCGCCAGCAGCAGAGCGGGAGGGCCTGGCGCCTACGAGCAGTACTTC. This encodes CASSRAGGPGAYEQYF.

V usage is TRBV20-1 and J usage is TRBJ2-3; D gene uncertain. Germline CDR1 is DFQATT and CDR2 is SNEGSKA (reference sequence). This CDR3 contains 13 residues. The germline V and J ends were trimmed by 6 bases and 7 bases, with 17 bases remaining between them. The DNA of the CDR3 is TGCAGTGCCCGACCACCGACTGCTAATACGCAGTATTTT. Protein: CSARPPTANTQYF.

The chain employs TRBV27 and TRBJ2-7; TRBD1 might be the D (10 bases). Germline CDR1 and CDR2: MNHEY and SMNVEV (reference sequence). V was cut by 11 bases and J by 3 bases, with 17 bases left in between. The CDR3 consists of 13 residues. The CDR3 nucleotides read TGTGCCGCGGGGGGGGACAGGGGCTACGAGCAGTACTTC. Amino acids: CAAGGDRGYEQYF.